Below, 19 T cell receptor beta chains from the same sample are listed, as sequenced in a study of technical replicates of blood from several donors. Produced via immunoSEQ multiplex PCR; TCRdb's table is partial and in-frame only. The sample lists about 62,000 clones; nearly 90% were seen once. Sequencing used PBMCs. Receptors were obtained from a human donor in good health. Some clones in this sample may be carry-over from other donors' samples.

J is TRBJ1-6 and V is TRBV30; 9 nucleotides align to TRBD1. CDR3 length: 14 residues. Germline V gene data show CDR1 as GTSNPN and CDR2 as SVGIG (reference sequence). V lost 1 base, J lost 10 bases, and 5 bases stayed unmatched. The CDR3 DNA sequence: TGTGCCTGGAGTGCCGGGACAGGGAGGTCACCCCTCCACTTT. It codes for CAWSAGTGRSPLHF.

The CDR3 is CAISDGTGAYQETQYF. The DNA of the CDR3 is TGTGCCATCAGTGACGGGACAGGGGCTTACCAAGAGACCCAGTACTTC. The gene calls are TRBV10-3 and TRBJ2-5; TRBD1 matches 10 bases. Trimming cost V 3 bases and J 0 bases; bases outside gene matches: 4. This CDR3 is 16 amino acids long. Germline CDR1 is ENHRY and CDR2 is SYGVKD.

CDR3 sequence reads: CSVEKGRGSANEQFF. CDR3 nucleotides: TGCAGCGTTGAGAAGGGCCGGGGTAGCGCCAATGAGCAGTTCTTC. The V call is TRBV29-1, the J call TRBJ2-1, with a weak D call TRBD2 (5 bases). Germline V lookup: CDR1 SQVTM, CDR2 ANQGSEA. There are 15 residues in the CDR3. V lost 3 bases to trimming and J lost 6 bases, with 18 bases between them.

The rearrangement uses TRBV5-1 and TRBJ1-2, with 7 bases that match TRBD1. The germline V gene encodes CDR1 SGHRS and CDR2 YFSETQ. The CDR3 is made up of 12 amino acids. Trimming took 1 base from V and 10 from J; bases not matched to a gene: 4. The CDR3 DNA reads TGCGCCAGCAGCTTGCCGGACAGGAACTACACCTTC. It encodes CASSLPDRNYTF. The complete variable domain, with remaining parts taken from reference TRBV5-1 and TRBJ1-2, reads KAGVTQTPRYLIKTRGQQVTLSCSPISGHRSVSWYQQTPGQGLQFLFEYFSETQRNKGNFPGRFSGRQFSNSRSEMNVSTLELGDSALYLCASSLPDRNYTFGSGTRLTVV.

The chain recombines TRBV18 with TRBJ2-4, with TRBD2 matching 10 bases. Germline V gene sequence: CDR1 KGHSH, CDR2 LQKENI. The ends lost 2 bases at V and 9 bases at J; junction bases unmatched: 4. The CDR3 sequence is 14 residues long. DNA for the CDR3: TGTGCCAGCTCACCAGGTAGGACTAGCGGCATTCAGTACTTC. Its protein product is CASSPGRTSGIQYF.

The rearrangement joins TRBV5-4 to TRBJ2-3; 7 bases are a match to TRBD2. CDR3 length: 18 amino acids. Germline assignment: CDR1 SGHNT and CDR2 YYREEE (reference sequence). Trimming cost V 3 bases and J 3 bases; bases outside gene matches: 16. In nucleotides, the CDR3 is TGTGCCAGCAGCTATCCCCCCGGCGCGGGAGAGTCGACAGATACGCAGTATTTT. As protein: CASSYPPGAGESTDTQYF.

The genes are TRBV27 and TRBJ1-6, with D unresolved. Trimming took off 5 bases at V and 4 bases at J, with 18 bases between the two ends. This CDR3 region has 17 residues. Per germline, CDR1 MNHEY and CDR2 SMNVEV (reference sequence). This CDR3 reads CASSTRLLTTYNSPLHF. The CDR3 nucleotides read TGTGCCAGCAGTACCCGACTGCTAACAACTTATAATTCACCCCTCCACTTT.

This rearrangement joins TRBV7-8 to TRBJ2-7; D perhaps matches TRBD2 (5 bases). V was clipped by 5 bases and J by 2 bases, with 13 bases between them. The CDR3 runs to 14 residues. CDR1 is SGHVS, CDR2 FQNEAQ, per germline. In nucleotides, the CDR3 is TGTGCCAGCAGCCCCATCCGTAGCGCCTACGAGCAGTACTTC. As protein: CASSPIRSAYEQYF.

The chain carries TRBV19 and TRBJ1-6; 12 bases align to TRBD1. The V and J ends lost 6 bases and 14 bases, in that order; junction bases with no gene match: 8. CDR1 is LNHDA, CDR2 SQIVND, per germline (reference sequence). The CDR3 loop spans 14 amino acids. The CDR3 nucleotides read TGTGCCAGTAGATCCGGGACAGGGGGCCGGGCCCTCCACTTT. Its translation is CASRSGTGGRALHF.

V is TRBV14 and J is TRBJ1-4, with D unresolved. V was shortened by 4 bases and J by 0 bases, with 3 bases between the two germline ends. The CDR3 covers 13 residues. Per the germline V gene, CDR1 is SGHDN and CDR2 is FVKESK. The CDR3 DNA is TGTGCCAGCAGCCGAGCAACTAATGAAAAACTGTTTTTT. Amino acid sequence: CASSRATNEKLFF.

This chain joins TRBV10-3 and TRBJ2-1, with 11 bases lining up with TRBD2. Looked up from germline, CDR1 is ENHRY and CDR2 is SYGVKD. The CDR3 has 17 amino acids. V was pared by 3 bases and J by 3 bases, with 7 bases of the junction left unmatched. The CDR3 is CAISDASGGPNYNEQFF. DNA of the CDR3: TGTGCCATCAGTGACGCTAGCGGGGGGCCGAACTACAATGAGCAGTTCTTC.

The CDR3 DNA reads TGCGCCAGCAGCCAAGGCGACGGGAGGCTACCCTACAATGAGCAGTTCTTC. This gives the protein CASSQGDGRLPYNEQFF. This sequence joins TRBV4-1 and TRBJ2-1, with 7 nucleotides matching TRBD2. CDR1 is MGHRA, CDR2 YSYEKL, per germline. V dropped 1 base and J dropped 2; count of bases not matched to a gene: 8. The CDR3 sequence is 17 residues long.

The V gene is TRBV18, the J gene TRBJ2-5; 8 nucleotides agree with TRBD2. V shed 3 bases, J shed 6 bases, and the junction held 12 bases outside the gene matches. Germline V gives CDR1 KGHSH, CDR2 LQKENI. The CDR3 has 16 amino acids. The CDR3 loop reads CASSPPGLGIGKTQYF. In nucleotides, the CDR3 is TGTGCCAGCTCACCTCCGGGACTAGGGATCGGAAAGACCCAGTACTTC.

J is TRBJ2-7 and V is TRBV19, with no clear D. From germline, CDR1 is LNHDA and CDR2 SQIVND (reference sequence). The germline V and J ends were trimmed by 8 bases and 0 bases, with 11 bases remaining between them. CDR3 size: 13 residues. The CDR3 nucleotides read TGTGCCAGTGGAACAGTCAACTCCTACGAGCAGTACTTC. This sequence encodes CASGTVNSYEQYF.

The count of this clone is one. The rearrangement links TRBV11-2 to TRBJ2-5; D unclear. V was clipped by 2 bases and J by 1 base, with 11 bases between them. CDR3 length: 15 amino acids. Germline lookup yields CDR1 SGHAT and CDR2 FQNNGV. The CDR3 reads CASSLRSDFQETQYF. The CDR3 coding sequence is TGTGCCAGCAGCTTACGGTCCGATTTCCAAGAGACCCAGTACTTC.

The chain combines TRBV5-6 with TRBJ2-1, with 10 bases matching TRBD2. Losses at the gene ends were 4 bases for V and 5 bases for J; bases not matched to a gene: 12. The CDR3 contains 17 residues. Per germline, CDR1 SGHDT and CDR2 YYEEEE. This CDR3 is CASSPLGAGGEDNEQFF. The CDR3, as DNA: TGTGCCAGCAGCCCGCTCGGAGCGGGGGGGGAGGACAATGAGCAGTTCTTC.

The V and J genes are TRBV19 and TRBJ1-5, with 8 bases fitting TRBD1. V lost 5 bases to trimming and J lost 3 bases; unmatched junction nucleotides: 3. The CDR3 totals 14 residues. Germline-derived CDR1 and CDR2 are LNHDA and SQIVND (reference sequence). The CDR3 loop is CASSRQGYNQPQHF. CDR3 DNA sequence: TGTGCCAGTAGTCGACAGGGGTACAATCAGCCCCAGCATTTT.

The chain has TRBV7-8 and TRBJ2-7; TRBD2 is a possible D gene (6 bases). V was shortened by 8 bases and J by 0 bases, with 17 bases between the two germline ends. The germline CDR1 and CDR2 sequences are SGHVS and FQNEAQ. The CDR3 contains 15 residues. The CDR3 DNA follows: TGTGCCAGCGAGGCGGGGATCGATAGCTCCTACGAGCAGTACTTC. The encoded protein is CASEAGIDSSYEQYF.

This rearrangement joins TRBV27 to TRBJ2-7, with 7 bases aligning to TRBD1. Germline CDR1 reads MNHEY; CDR2 reads SMNVEV (reference sequence). V dropped 3 bases and J dropped 5; count of bases not matched to a gene: 10. There are 15 residues in the CDR3. Here the CDR3 DNA reads TGTGCCAGCAGTTTGAAAATCAACAGGGGCCACGAGCAGTACTTC. It encodes CASSLKINRGHEQYF.